A single sample is the source of the 24 T cell receptor beta chains below, sequenced in a study of T-cell reconstitution after alpha-beta-depleted transplantation in children. Unique molecular identifiers were used in preparing the TCRbeta library. TCRdb processed the PCR reads anew with MiXCR; each CDR3 protein has one entry. The table includes 700,000 to 950,000 distinct CDR3 sequences, about 15% detected once. Material: PBMCs, mostly from graft donor cells, obtained 360 days after TCRalphabeta/CD19-depleted stem cell transplant. These receptors were collected from a male patient younger than 18 who had a stem cell transplant for acute lymphoblastic leukemia, so the T cells may come from the graft donor.

This clonotype was counted only a few times. V is TRBV5-1 and J is TRBJ2-1; D is unresolved. The CDR3 covers 16 residues. In germline, CDR1 is SGHRS, CDR2 YFSETQ. V lost 1 base and J 5 bases, leaving 16 bases between the germline ends. The CDR3 region is CASSLPAPALDNEQFF. In DNA, the CDR3 is TGCGCCAGCAGCTTGCCGGCCCCCGCGTTAGACAATGAGCAGTTCTTC.

This clonotype was observed at least ten times. The V gene is TRBV7-9, the J gene TRBJ2-5; TRBD2 might be the D (6 bases). The germline gives CDR1 SEHNR, CDR2 FQNEAQ (reference sequence). Trimming removed 3 bases at V and 5 bases at J, with 13 bases between. The CDR3 is 14 amino acids. The CDR3 reads CASSFPWGEETQYF. In DNA form, the CDR3 reads TGTGCCAGCAGCTTTCCCTGGGGGGAGGAGACCCAGTACTTC.

V is TRBV24-1 and J is TRBJ2-7; possibly TRBD1 for D (6 bases). The V gene's germline CDR1 is KGHDR and CDR2 SFDVKD. This CDR3 is built from 15 residues. V was clipped by 3 bases and J by 3 bases, with 14 bases between them. The CDR3 nucleotides are TGTGCCACCAGTGATCCAAGGGGGTCCCTCTACGAGCAGTACTTC. Amino acids: CATSDPRGSLYEQYF.

The rearrangement joins TRBV30 to TRBJ2-1; no firm D call. Deletions cut 0 bases from V and 2 bases from J, with 8 bases between. Germline V gives CDR1 GTSNPN, CDR2 SVGIG (reference sequence). This CDR3 has 14 amino acids. CDR3 residues: CAWSVMFTYNEQFF. CDR3 DNA: TGTGCCTGGAGTGTAATGTTTACCTACAATGAGCAGTTCTTC.

The gene calls are TRBV5-1 and TRBJ2-7; tentatively, D is TRBD2 (6 bases). Trimming stripped 0 bases from V and 4 bases from J, with 11 bases between. Germline V CDR1 and CDR2: SGHRS, YFSETQ. The CDR3 totals 14 residues. Here the CDR3 reads CASSLEGLQYEQYF. In nucleotides, the CDR3 is TGCGCCAGCAGCTTGGAGGGACTCCAGTACGAGCAGTACTTC. Full variable domain (remainder filled in from reference TRBV5-1 and TRBJ2-7): KAGVTQTPRYLIKTRGQQVTLSCSPISGHRSVSWYQQTPGQGLQFLFEYFSETQRNKGNFPGRFSGRQFSNSRSEMNVSTLELGDSALYLCASSLEGLQYEQYFGPGTRLTVT.

This clonotype was detected ten times or more. The chain recombines TRBV7-9 with TRBJ1-1, with D hard to call. This CDR3 has 14 amino acids. With 3 bases removed from V and 0 bases from J, the gap between germline ends came to 8 bases. Per the germline V gene, CDR1 is SEHNR and CDR2 is FQNEAQ (reference sequence). The DNA for the CDR3 is TGTGCCAGCAGCTTCGGCCTGATGAACACTGAAGCTTTCTTT. Encoded protein: CASSFGLMNTEAFF.

The chain joins TRBV11-2 to TRBJ2-7; no reliable D call. This CDR3 has 12 residues. The V end lost 0 bases, the J end lost 8 bases, and 8 bases lay between the germline ends. Germline V gives CDR1 SGHAT, CDR2 FQNNGV. For the CDR3, the DNA is TGTGCCAGCAGCTTAGAACAGATCCAGCAGTACTTC. Translation: CASSLEQIQQYF.

The rearrangement joins TRBV28 to TRBJ2-3, with D maybe TRBD1 (6 bases). Looked up from germline, CDR1 is MDHEN and CDR2 is SYDVKM. V was cut by 3 bases and J by 2 bases, with 15 bases left in between. The CDR3 spans 16 residues. The CDR3 DNA reads as TGTGCCAGCAGTTTGTCAACAGGGTCCCCCACAGATACGCAGTATTTT. Its translation: CASSLSTGSPTDTQYF. The complete variable domain, with remaining parts taken from reference TRBV28 and TRBJ2-3, reads DVKVTQSSRYLVKRTGEKVFLECVQDMDHENMFWYRQDPGLGLRLIYFSYDVKMKEKGDIPEGYSVSREKKERFSLILESASTNQTSMYLCASSLSTGSPTDTQYFGPGTRLTVL.

CDR3 coding DNA: TGTGCCAGCAGAAAGGGACTAGCGGTCTCCTACAATGAGCAGTTCTTC. It encodes CASRKGLAVSYNEQFF. This sequence joins TRBV7-3 and TRBJ2-1; 11 bases are shared with TRBD2. CDR1 and CDR2 (germline): SGHTA, FQGTGA. Trimming cost V 6 bases and J 0 bases; bases outside gene matches: 4. This CDR3 comprises 16 residues.

CDR3 protein: CASSSQGRGISHEQYF. CDR3 sequence (DNA): TGTGCCAGCAGTTCCCAGGGGAGGGGAATCAGCCACGAGCAGTACTTC. V and J are TRBV12-3 or TRBV12-4 and TRBJ2-7; D is possibly TRBD2 (7 bases). The CDR3 is 16 amino acids. The V end lost 4 bases, the J end lost 5 bases, and 21 bases lay between the germline ends.

The genes are TRBV18 and TRBJ2-2, with D possibly TRBD1 on 6 matching bases. This CDR3 is built from 15 residues. The germline V and J ends were trimmed by 3 bases and 9 bases, with 17 bases remaining between them. CDR1 and CDR2 (germline): KGHSH, LQKENI. The CDR3 sequence: CASSPADSRSRELFF. CDR3 sequence (DNA): TGTGCCAGCTCACCCGCGGACAGCCGGTCGCGGGAGCTGTTTTTT.

The rearrangement links TRBV9 to TRBJ1-3; D uncertain. The length of the CDR3 is 16 residues. Trimming pared 0 bases from V and 0 bases from J, leaving 10 bases between. The germline V gene encodes CDR1 SGDLS and CDR2 YYNGEE. CDR3 bases: TGTGCCAGCAGCGTAGCAGCCCACCACTCTGGAAACACCATATATTTT. Protein product: CASSVAAHHSGNTIYF.

In its sample, this clonotype was seen a few times. This sequence joins TRBV20-1 and TRBJ2-7; 9 bases agree with TRBD2. The CDR3 has 14 amino acids. Germline trimming cut 3 bases from V and 2 bases from J; bases unmatched to any gene: 5. CDR1 is DFQATT and CDR2 is SNEGSKA in the germline V gene (reference sequence). CDR3 nucleotides: TGCAGTGCTAGTAGCGGGAGAGGGACCTACGAGCAGTACTTC. Encoded protein: CSASSGRGTYEQYF.

This clonotype has just a few counts. The CDR3 region has the DNA TGCGCCAGCAGACACAGACCCCGGGACTCCTACACAGATACGCAGTATTTT. Translating gives CASRHRPRDSYTDTQYF. V gene TRBV5-1 combines with J gene TRBJ2-3; possibly TRBD2 for D (6 bases). Germline-derived CDR1 and CDR2 are SGHRS and YFSETQ. The CDR3 has 17 residues. V dropped 5 bases and J dropped 2 bases, with 21 bases sitting between them.

This clonotype has at least ten counts. The chain joins TRBV7-9 to TRBJ2-2, with D hard to call. The germline CDR1 and CDR2 sequences are SEHNR and FQNEAQ (reference sequence). The CDR3 sequence is 11 residues long. V was pared by 7 bases and J by 9 bases, with 9 bases between. The CDR3 spells CASTEVRELFF. CDR3 nucleotide sequence: TGTGCCAGCACCGAGGTCCGGGAGCTGTTTTTT.

This clonotype was detected only once. The chain combines TRBV7-2 with TRBJ2-7; 10 nucleotides align to TRBD2. The J segment lost 6 bases and the V segment lost 5 bases, leaving 10 bases of the junction unmatched. The CDR3 length is 15 residues. Germline V CDR1 and CDR2: SGHTA, FQGNSA. The CDR3 here is CASSHPFSGRIEQYF. CDR3 in DNA: TGTGCCAGCAGCCACCCATTTAGCGGGAGGATCGAGCAGTACTTC.

This clonotype has only a few counts. This chain joins TRBV20-1 and TRBJ2-2; D is unresolved. V was clipped by 0 bases and J by 4 bases, with 15 bases between them. CDR1 is DFQATT, CDR2 SNEGSKA, per germline (reference sequence). The CDR3 runs to 16 residues. CDR3 residues: CSARDPYRLRTGELFF. The CDR3 coding sequence is TGCAGTGCTAGAGACCCATACAGATTACGCACCGGGGAGCTGTTTTTT.

This sequence joins TRBV14 and TRBJ1-1; 7 positions match TRBD1. This CDR3 has 15 residues. Germline V gives CDR1 SGHDN, CDR2 FVKESK. The V and J ends lost 5 bases and 1 base, in that order; junction bases with no gene match: 7. The CDR3 is CASSFHRGGNTEAFF. As DNA, the CDR3 is TGTGCCAGCAGCTTCCACAGGGGAGGGAACACTGAAGCTTTCTTT.

This chain links TRBV3-1 with TRBJ2-3; D is uncertain. The CDR3 has 15 residues. CDR1 is LGHDT and CDR2 is YNNKEL in the germline V gene (reference sequence). Trimming pared 5 bases from V and 6 bases from J, leaving 18 bases between. The CDR3 reads CASSFGQGMVDTQYF. Here the CDR3 DNA reads TGTGCCAGCAGCTTCGGTCAAGGGATGGTGGATACGCAGTATTTT.

Only a few counts were recorded for this clonotype. CDR3 amino acids: CSVDSFGGRTDTQYF. CDR3 DNA sequence: TGCAGCGTTGATAGTTTCGGGGGCAGAACAGATACGCAGTATTTT. The J gene is TRBJ2-3, the V gene TRBV29-1, with D perhaps TRBD1 or TRBD2 (6 bases each). The V gene's germline CDR1 is SQVTM and CDR2 ANQGSEA. The V gene lost 3 bases and the J gene lost 3 bases, with 16 bases spanning the gap. The CDR3 is 15 amino acids.

The J gene is TRBJ2-3, the V gene TRBV2; TRBD2 aligns across 11 bases. This CDR3 region has 15 residues. Germline loops: CDR1 SNHLY, CDR2 FYNNEI. Trimming cost V 6 bases and J 8 bases; bases outside gene matches: 10. CDR3 in amino acids: CASRSLAGGPITQYF. For the CDR3, the DNA is TGTGCCAGCAGGTCCCTAGCGGGAGGCCCTATTACGCAGTATTTT.

This clonotype has at least ten counts. The gene calls are TRBV7-2 and TRBJ2-1, with D tentatively TRBD1 or TRBD2 (5 bases each). Germline lookup yields CDR1 SGHTA and CDR2 FQGNSA. V gave up 1 base and J gave up 9 bases, with 16 bases separating them. The CDR3 is 15 amino acids. The CDR3 nucleotides are TGTGCCAGCAGCTTAGGCCTAGCAGGGTCAGGTGAGCAGTTCTTC. It translates to CASSLGLAGSGEQFF.

This clonotype turned up a few times. CDR3 in DNA: TGTGCCAGCAGTGCCGGGACTAGCTCCTACGAGCAGTACTTC. Translated: CASSAGTSSYEQYF. This sequence joins TRBV12-3 or TRBV12-4 and TRBJ2-7, with TRBD2 matching over 8 bases. The CDR3 extends over 14 amino acids. V lost 5 bases to trimming and J lost 0 bases; unmatched junction nucleotides: 3.

This clonotype occurred a few times. The V and J genes are TRBV4-1 and TRBJ1-1; D might be TRBD1 (5 bases). Germline V gene lookup returns CDR1 MGHRA and CDR2 YSYEKL. The CDR3 runs 18 residues. Trimming stripped 1 base from V and 0 bases from J, with 18 bases between. The CDR3 nucleotides read TGCGCCAGCAGCCAAGCTACCTTGGGCAGGGCAATGAACACTGAAGCTTTCTTT. Translation: CASSQATLGRAMNTEAFF.